This TCR beta chain was documented in a study of CD8 T cells in Susac syndrome. Trimming took 3 bases from V and 0 from J, leaving 5 bases between them. The CDR3 loop spans 12 amino acids. Germline V CDR1 and CDR2: DFQATT, SNEGSKA (reference sequence). About 0.5 to 1 ug RNA was reverse transcribed with random hexamers. Each CDR3 protein is one row after TCRdb ran MiXCR on the immunoSEQ multiplex PCR reads. The data contain 150,000 to 190,000 distinct CDR3 sequences, approximately 96% of them singletons. Sequences were obtained from CD4+ T cells from PBMCs. The V and J genes are TRBV20-1 and TRBJ1-2; D is unresolved. This clonotype was sampled from a human donor with Susac syndrome. CDR3 nucleotides: TGCAGTGCTAGTGCGGCTAACTATGGCTACACCTTC. Residues: CSASAANYGYTF.